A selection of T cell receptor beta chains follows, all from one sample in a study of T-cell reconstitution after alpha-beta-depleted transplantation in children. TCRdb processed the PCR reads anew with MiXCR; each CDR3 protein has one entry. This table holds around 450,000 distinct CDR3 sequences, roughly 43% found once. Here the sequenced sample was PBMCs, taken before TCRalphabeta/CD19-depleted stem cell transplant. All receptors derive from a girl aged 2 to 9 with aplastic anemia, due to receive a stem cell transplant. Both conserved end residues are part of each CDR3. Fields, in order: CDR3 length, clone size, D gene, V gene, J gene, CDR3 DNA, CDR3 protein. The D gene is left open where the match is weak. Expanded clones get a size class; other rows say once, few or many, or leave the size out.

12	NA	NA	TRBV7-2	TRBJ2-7	TGTGCCAGCAGCTCCTGGGCCTACGAGCAGTACTTC	CASSSWAYEQYF
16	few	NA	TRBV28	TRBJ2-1	TGTGCCAGCAGCCCATCAAAGATCGGCGGATACAATGAGCAGTTCTTC	CASSPSKIGGYNEQFF
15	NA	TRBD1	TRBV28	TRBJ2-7	TGTGCCAGCAGTTCACGACAGGGGGGGATATACGAGCAGTACTTC	CASSSRQGGIYEQYF
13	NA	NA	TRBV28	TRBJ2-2	TGTGCCAGCAGTCAACTAGAAACCGGGGAGCTGTTTTTT	CASSQLETGELFF
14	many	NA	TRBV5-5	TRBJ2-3	TGTGCCAGCAGCTTGGTAGAGTCCACAGATACGCAGTATTTT	CASSLVESTDTQYF
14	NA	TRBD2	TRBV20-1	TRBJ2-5	TGCAGTGCCACGAGCGGGAAGTACCAAGAGACCCAGTACTTC	CSATSGKYQETQYF
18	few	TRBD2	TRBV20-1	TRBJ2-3	TGCAGTGCATCCACGGGACTAGCGGGAGGGCGGAGCACAGATACGCAGTATTTT	CSASTGLAGGRSTDTQYF
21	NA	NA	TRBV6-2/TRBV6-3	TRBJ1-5	TGTGCCAGCAGTTACTCGATAGGATGGACCCAGGGGTATGCGCGCAATCAGCCCCAGCATTTT	CASSYSIGWTQGYARNQPQHF
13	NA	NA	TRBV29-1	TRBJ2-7	TGCAGCGTTGACGGTAAAGGGACATACGAGCAGTACTTC	CSVDGKGTYEQYF
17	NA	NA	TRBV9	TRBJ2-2	TGTGCCAGCAGCGTAGCTGGTGACTTAATTTTCACCGGGGAGCTGTTTTTT	CASSVAGDLIFTGELFF
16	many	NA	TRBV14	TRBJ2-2	TGTGCCAGCAGCTCCATTGCGGGACAGTTTACGAGGGAGCTGTTTTTT	CASSSIAGQFTRELFF
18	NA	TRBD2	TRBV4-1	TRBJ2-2	TGCGCCAGCAGCCAAGATCCGACTAGCGCATCGAACACCGGGGAGCTGTTTTTT	CASSQDPTSASNTGELFF
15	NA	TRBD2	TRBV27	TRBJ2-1	TGTGCCAGCAGTTGGACTAGCGGACCGTACAATGAGCAGTTCTTC	CASSWTSGPYNEQFF
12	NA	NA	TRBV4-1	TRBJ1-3	TGCGCCAGCAGCCAAGTTGGAAACACCATATATTTT	CASSQVGNTIYF
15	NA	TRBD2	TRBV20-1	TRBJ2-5	TGCAGTGCTCCAATGAGCGGGAGGGCCGGGGAGACCCAGTACTTC	CSAPMSGRAGETQYF
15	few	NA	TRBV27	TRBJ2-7	TGTGCCAGCAGTTTGCAGGTGACTAGCTCCTACGAGCAGTACTTC	CASSLQVTSSYEQYF
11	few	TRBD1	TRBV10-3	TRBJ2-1	TGTGCCATCAGTGGGGGGACAGCTCAGTTCTTC	CAISGGTAQFF
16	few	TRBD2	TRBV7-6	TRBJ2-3	TGTGCCAGCAGCTTAGTCGGGGCTAGCGGGAGCGATACGCAGTATTTT	CASSLVGASGSDTQYF
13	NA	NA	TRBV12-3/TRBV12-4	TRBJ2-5	TGTGCCACTAACTCAGGGAAGTGGGAGACCCAGTACTTC	CATNSGKWETQYF
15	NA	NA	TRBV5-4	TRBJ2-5	TGTGCCAGCAGCTTGCCGGATCAACTGCAAGAGACCCAGTACTTC	CASSLPDQLQETQYF
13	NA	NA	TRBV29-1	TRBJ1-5	TGCAGCGTTGCTGGCGATAGCAATCAGCCCCAGCATTTT	CSVAGDSNQPQHF
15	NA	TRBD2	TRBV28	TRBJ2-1	TGTGCCAGCAGTGCCGGGGGGTATACCTACAATGAGCAGTTCTTC	CASSAGGYTYNEQFF
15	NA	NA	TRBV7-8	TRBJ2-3	TGTGCCAGCAGCCGGACAGCGCCCCTGAAAGATACGCAGTATTTT	CASSRTAPLKDTQYF
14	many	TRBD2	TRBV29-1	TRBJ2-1	TGCAGCGTCATAACGGGAGGACTGTACAATGAGCAGTTCTTC	CSVITGGLYNEQFF
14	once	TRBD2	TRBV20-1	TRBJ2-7	TGCAGTGCTAGAGGGCCGGGAGGGCCCCACGAGCAGTACTTC	CSARGPGGPHEQYF
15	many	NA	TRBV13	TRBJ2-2	TGTGCCAGCAGCTCCCGAGGCGGGCCCACCGGGGAGCTGTTTTTT	CASSSRGGPTGELFF
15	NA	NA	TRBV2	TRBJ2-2	TGTGCCAGCAGTGAAGCGCTTCCCAGGACCGGGGAGCTGTTTTTT	CASSEALPRTGELFF
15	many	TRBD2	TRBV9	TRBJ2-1	TGTGCCAGCAGCGACCGGACTAGCGGGAGTGATGAGCAGTTCTTC	CASSDRTSGSDEQFF
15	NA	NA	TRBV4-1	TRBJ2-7	TGCGCCAGCAGCCAAGGCAGTCGCACGTCCTACGAGCAGTACTTC	CASSQGSRTSYEQYF
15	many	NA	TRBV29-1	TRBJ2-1	TGCAGCGTTAAGAGACTAGGCCTTAGGTTCAATGAGCAGTTCTTC	CSVKRLGLRFNEQFF
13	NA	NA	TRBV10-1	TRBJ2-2	TGCGCCAGTGCGCTAGCAGGGTCCGGGGAGCTGTTTTTT	CASALAGSGELFF
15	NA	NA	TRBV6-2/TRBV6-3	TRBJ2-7	TGTGCCAGCAGTCACCTTAAAAGAGGAGGCTACGAGCAGTACTTC	CASSHLKRGGYEQYF
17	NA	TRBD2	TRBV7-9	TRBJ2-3	TGTGCCAGCTACCTTGCGGGAGGCTTTCCTAGCACAGATACGCAGTATTTT	CASYLAGGFPSTDTQYF
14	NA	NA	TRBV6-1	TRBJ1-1	TGTGCCAGCACCCTATCGCCGGGTATGACTGAAGCTTTCTTT	CASTLSPGMTEAFF
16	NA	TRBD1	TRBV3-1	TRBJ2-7	TGTGCCAGCAGCTTACTTGGACAGGGGAGGCTAGCCGAGCAGTACTTC	CASSLLGQGRLAEQYF
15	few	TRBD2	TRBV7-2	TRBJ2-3	TGTGCCAGCAGCCAAGCGGGGGCTAGCACAGATACGCAGTATTTT	CASSQAGASTDTQYF